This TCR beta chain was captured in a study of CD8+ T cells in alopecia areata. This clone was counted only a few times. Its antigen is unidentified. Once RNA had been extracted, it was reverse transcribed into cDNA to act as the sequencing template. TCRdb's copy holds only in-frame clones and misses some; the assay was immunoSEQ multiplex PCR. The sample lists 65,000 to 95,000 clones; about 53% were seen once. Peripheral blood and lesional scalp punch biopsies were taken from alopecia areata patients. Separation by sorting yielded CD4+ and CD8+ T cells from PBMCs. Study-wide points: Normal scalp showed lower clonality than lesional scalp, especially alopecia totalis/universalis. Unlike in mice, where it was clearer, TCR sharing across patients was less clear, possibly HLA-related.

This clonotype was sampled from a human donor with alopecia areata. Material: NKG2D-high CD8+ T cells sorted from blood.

The CDR3 DNA reads as TGTGCCAGCAGTATGCAGCGGACCTACAATGAGCAGTTCTTC. The encoded protein is CASSMQRTYNEQFF. J is TRBJ2-1 and V is TRBV28; maybe TRBD2 (5 bases). The germline V and J ends were trimmed by 5 bases and 2 bases, with 10 bases remaining between them. There are 14 residues in the CDR3. The germline V gene encodes CDR1 MDHEN and CDR2 SYDVKM.